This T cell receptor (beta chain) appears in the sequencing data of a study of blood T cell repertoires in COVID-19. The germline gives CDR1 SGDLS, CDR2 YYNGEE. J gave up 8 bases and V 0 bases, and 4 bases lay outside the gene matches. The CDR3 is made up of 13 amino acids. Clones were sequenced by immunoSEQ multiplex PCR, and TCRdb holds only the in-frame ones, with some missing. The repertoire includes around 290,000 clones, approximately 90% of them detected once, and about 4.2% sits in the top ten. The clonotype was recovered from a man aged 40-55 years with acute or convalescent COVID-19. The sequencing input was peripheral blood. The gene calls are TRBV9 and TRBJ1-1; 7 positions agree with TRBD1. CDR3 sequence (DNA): TGTGCCAGCAGCGTAGGCAGGGGGGAGGAAGCTTTCTTT. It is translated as CASSVGRGEEAFF.